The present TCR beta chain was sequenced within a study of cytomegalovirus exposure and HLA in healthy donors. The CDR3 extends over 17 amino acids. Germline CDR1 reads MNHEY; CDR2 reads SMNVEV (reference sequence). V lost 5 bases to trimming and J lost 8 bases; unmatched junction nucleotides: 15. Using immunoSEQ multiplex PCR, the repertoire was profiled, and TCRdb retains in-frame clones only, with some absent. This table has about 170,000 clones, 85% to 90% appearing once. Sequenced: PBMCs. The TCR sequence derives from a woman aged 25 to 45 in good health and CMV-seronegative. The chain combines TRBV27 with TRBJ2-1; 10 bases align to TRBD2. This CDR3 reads CASSPSDERGGEDEQFF. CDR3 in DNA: TGTGCCAGCAGTCCCTCGGACGAGCGGGGGGGCGAAGATGAGCAGTTCTTC.